The 30 T cell receptor beta chains presented below share a single source sample, sequenced in a study of blood T cell repertoires in COVID-19. The data were produced by immunoSEQ multiplex PCR, yet TCRdb's version contains in-frame clones alone and is incomplete. The table shows 110,000 to 150,000 clones, with 88% occurring only once. Sequencing used peripheral blood. The receptors were sampled from a woman aged 55-69 years with acute or convalescent COVID-19.

CDR3 amino acids: CASSFDGAPSSYNEQFF. CDR3 sequence (DNA): TGTGCCAGCAGCTTTGATGGAGCCCCGAGCTCCTACAATGAGCAGTTCTTC. V gene TRBV5-4 combines with J gene TRBJ2-1; D remains ambiguous. Germline loops: CDR1 SGHNT, CDR2 YYREEE (reference sequence). The CDR3 totals 17 residues. The V end was cut by 2 bases, the J end by 0 bases, with 15 bases between.

The rearrangement links TRBV9 to TRBJ1-2, with D possibly TRBD1 on 6 matching bases. The V gene lost 0 bases and the J gene lost 5 bases, with 11 bases spanning the gap. Germline V lookup: CDR1 SGDLS, CDR2 YYNGEE. CDR3 length equals 14 residues. DNA of the CDR3: TGTGCCAGCAGCGTAGGGCTACAGGGTTATGGCTACACCTTC. Its protein is CASSVGLQGYGYTF.

The V call is TRBV24-1, the J call TRBJ2-7; 7 nucleotides align to TRBD2. Trimming took 4 bases from V and 4 from J; bases not matched to a gene: 9. The CDR3 consists of 15 residues. From germline, CDR1 is KGHDR and CDR2 SFDVKD. CDR3 sequence (DNA): TGTGCCACCAGTGACAACGGGGCGGGGGTGTACGAGCAGTACTTC. Protein sequence: CATSDNGAGVYEQYF.

Note on this clone: Other DNA sequences in the same sample also yield this CDR3. V usage is TRBV7-2 and J usage is TRBJ2-2; 12 bases line up with TRBD2. V lost 5 bases, J lost 5 bases, and 3 bases stayed unmatched. Germline CDR1 SGHTA, CDR2 FQGNSA. This CDR3 has 15 residues. The DNA of the CDR3 is TGTGCCAGCAGCCGCACTAGCGGGGGGACCGGGGAGCTGTTTTTT. This encodes CASSRTSGGTGELFF.

The chain couples TRBV21-1 to TRBJ2-5; the table calls TRBD2, which could not be checked here. TRBV21-1 is given as a pseudogene. The CDR3 sequence is 15 residues long. The CDR3 DNA sequence: TGTGCCAGCAGCAAAGTGCGGCATGGTGGGGAGACCCAGTACTTC. The encoded protein is CASSKVRHGGETQYF.

V and J are TRBV9 and TRBJ2-1, with a weak D call TRBD1 (5 bases). This CDR3 is built from 12 residues. V gave up 1 base and J gave up 9 bases, with 8 bases separating them. From germline, CDR1 is SGDLS and CDR2 YYNGEE. This chain's CDR3 is CASSVSQGEQFF. CDR3 bases: TGTGCCAGCAGCGTAAGTCAGGGTGAGCAGTTCTTC.

The V call is TRBV6-5, the J call TRBJ1-2; 8 bases match TRBD1. The CDR3 is 13 residues long. In germline, CDR1 is MNHEY, CDR2 SVGAGI. The V gene end was trimmed by 7 bases and the J gene end by 4 bases; junction bases not matched to a gene: 5. For the CDR3, the DNA is TGTGCCAGCAAGCAGGGGGCAGGCTATGGCTACACCTTC. As protein: CASKQGAGYGYTF.

The chain carries TRBV9 and TRBJ2-2; possibly TRBD2 for D (5 bases). V was trimmed by 0 bases and J by 7 bases, leaving 10 bases between them. CDR1 and CDR2 (germline): SGDLS, YYNGEE. The CDR3 consists of 14 residues. In DNA form, the CDR3 reads TGTGCCAGCAGCGTAGCTACGGGAATCGGGGAGCTGTTTTTT. This translates into CASSVATGIGELFF.

The chain is built from TRBV30 and TRBJ2-2, with D possibly being TRBD1 (6 bases). V lost 5 bases and J 6 bases, leaving 16 bases between the germline ends. Germline values: CDR1 GTSNPN, CDR2 SVGIG (reference sequence). This CDR3 has 14 residues. CDR3 nucleotides: TGTGCCTGGTCGACAGGCGCCCAGGCCGGGGAGCTGTTTTTT. Its protein is CAWSTGAQAGELFF.

The chain recombines TRBV27 with TRBJ1-1, with 7 bases fitting TRBD1. CDR1 and CDR2 (germline): MNHEY, SMNVEV (reference sequence). J lost 0 bases, V lost 6 bases, and 7 bases had no gene match. The CDR3 sequence is 15 residues long. The CDR3 bases are TGTGCCAGCAGCAAAAAGACAGGGATGAACACTGAAGCTTTCTTT. This encodes CASSKKTGMNTEAFF.

This clone occurred once. The chain carries TRBV2 and TRBJ2-7, with D possibly being TRBD2 (5 bases). The CDR3 runs to 11 residues. The germline gives CDR1 SNHLY, CDR2 FYNNEI. V dropped 4 bases and J dropped 4 bases, with 5 bases sitting between them. The CDR3 protein is CASSGEYEQYF. In DNA, the CDR3 is TGTGCCAGCAGTGGGGAGTACGAGCAGTACTTC.

The genes are TRBV9 and TRBJ1-2; D not certain. Looked up from germline, CDR1 is SGDLS and CDR2 is YYNGEE. Trimming pared 0 bases from V and 8 bases from J, leaving 8 bases between. The length of the CDR3 is 12 residues. CDR3 amino acids: CASSVEGGGYTF. The CDR3 DNA reads as TGTGCCAGCAGCGTAGAGGGAGGAGGCTACACCTTC.

This rearrangement joins TRBV4-3 to TRBJ1-1, with D perhaps TRBD1 (5 bases). Trimming left V 1 base short and J 11 bases short, with 14 bases between. The CDR3 totals 13 residues. Per the germline V gene, CDR1 is LGHNA and CDR2 is YSLEER. DNA for the CDR3: TGCGCCAGCAGCCAAGCCCGCGGGGCTGTCGCTTTCTTT. This codes for CASSQARGAVAFF.

With regard to this clone: The sample carries other DNA sequences with the same CDR3. DNA for the CDR3: TGTGCCAGCAGCTTGGTATACACAGATACGCAGTATTTT. It codes for CASSLVYTDTQYF. This chain joins TRBV5-4 and TRBJ2-3; D unclear. Deletions cut 0 bases from V and 2 bases from J, with 4 bases between. The CDR3 has 13 amino acids. Germline V gene lookup returns CDR1 SGHNT and CDR2 YYREEE (reference sequence). The full variable domain, rest sourced from reference TRBV5-4 and TRBJ2-3, is ETGVTQSPTHLIKTRGQQVTLRCSSQSGHNTVSWYQQALGQGPQFIFQYYREEENGRGNFPPRFSGLQFPNYSSELNVNALELDDSALYLCASSLVYTDTQYFGPGTRLTVL.

The V gene is TRBV4-2, the J gene TRBJ2-3; D is unresolved. V was cut by 2 bases and J by 1 base, with 10 bases left in between. Per germline, CDR1 LGHNA and CDR2 YNFKEQ. This CDR3 has 15 residues. The CDR3 DNA reads TGTGCCAGCAGCCAACGCCGGGTTGGCACAGATACGCAGTATTTT. It encodes CASSQRRVGTDTQYF.

The chain has TRBV6-6 and TRBJ1-6; TRBD1 matches at 9 bases. The CDR3 totals 14 residues. Germline CDR1 is MNHNY and CDR2 is SVGAGI (reference sequence). V dropped 7 bases and J dropped 7; count of bases not matched to a gene: 5. CDR3 sequence: CASNGQGRNSPLHF. DNA of the CDR3: TGTGCCAGCAACGGACAGGGGAGGAATTCACCCCTCCACTTT.

The CDR3 nucleotides read TGTGCCACCACATCCGGGACACCGTACGAGCAGTACTTC. It encodes CATTSGTPYEQYF. The chain is built from TRBV19 and TRBJ2-7, with D perhaps TRBD1 (6 bases). V was trimmed by 10 bases and J by 4 bases, leaving 17 bases between them. This CDR3 region has 13 residues. CDR1 and CDR2 from the germline V gene are LNHDA and SQIVND (reference sequence).

The V call is TRBV6-5, the J call TRBJ1-1; possible D gene TRBD1, 5 bases. The CDR3 consists of 16 residues. V shed 2 bases and J shed 2 bases, with 15 bases lying between them. CDR1 and CDR2 (germline): MNHEY, SVGAGI. The DNA of the CDR3 is TGTGCCAGCAGTTACCACACGGGGGGAGTTAACACTGAAGCTTTCTTT. Translated: CASSYHTGGVNTEAFF.

This clone has just one count. J is TRBJ1-2 and V is TRBV29-1; no clear D gene. Trimming left V 4 bases short and J 2 bases short, with 8 bases between. Germline V lookup: CDR1 SQVTM, CDR2 ANQGSEA. The CDR3 extends over 12 amino acids. The chain's CDR3 is CSVGGRNYGYTF. For the CDR3, the DNA is TGCAGCGTTGGTGGCAGAAACTATGGCTACACCTTC. Drawing the rest from reference TRBV29-1 and TRBJ1-2, the complete variable domain is SAVISQKPSRDICQRGTSLTIQCQVDSQVTMMFWYRQQPGQSLTLIATANQGSEATYESGFVIDKFPISRPNLTFSTLTVSNMSPEDSSIYLCSVGGRNYGYTFGSGTRLTVV.

This clone has just one count. The chain has TRBV19 and TRBJ1-1, with TRBD1 as a possible D gene (6 bases). V shed 9 bases and J shed 4 bases, with 18 bases lying between them. The germline V gene encodes CDR1 LNHDA and CDR2 SQIVND (reference sequence). The CDR3 sequence is 14 residues long. The CDR3 reads CASQPGAPVTEAFF. CDR3 sequence (DNA): TGTGCCAGCCAGCCAGGGGCGCCGGTCACTGAAGCTTTCTTT.

The chain joins TRBV2 to TRBJ1-4; TRBD1 is a possible D gene (6 bases). The germline gives CDR1 SNHLY, CDR2 FYNNEI. V lost 4 bases and J lost 4, with 7 bases in between. The CDR3 consists of 13 residues. The CDR3 coding sequence is TGTGCCAGCAGTGGGACAGTTAATGAAAAACTGTTTTTT. This gives the protein CASSGTVNEKLFF.

The genes are TRBV9 and TRBJ2-1; D may be TRBD1 (7 bases). Trimming pared 5 bases from V and 0 bases from J, leaving 12 bases between. The CDR3 spans 15 residues. Germline assignment: CDR1 SGDLS and CDR2 YYNGEE. CDR3 in DNA: TGTGCCAGCAGTGGCGGGACAGTCTCCTACAATGAGCAGTTCTTC. Its protein product is CASSGGTVSYNEQFF.

This clone was observed a single time. In DNA form, the CDR3 reads TGTGCCAGCTCGGACAGGGACTACGAGCAGTACTTC. As protein: CASSDRDYEQYF. The rearrangement links TRBV27 to TRBJ2-7; 8 nucleotides agree with TRBD1. With 8 bases clipped from V and 3 bases from J, the junction kept 3 bases outside the gene matches. Germline assignment: CDR1 MNHEY and CDR2 SMNVEV (reference sequence). This CDR3 spans 12 amino acids.

A few counts support this clone. The chain employs TRBV11-2 and TRBJ1-1; 7 bases match TRBD1. V shed 8 bases, J shed 12 bases, and the junction held 9 bases outside the gene matches. Germline V gene data show CDR1 as SGHAT and CDR2 as FQNNGV. The length of the CDR3 is 11 residues. The CDR3 spells CASSRDRVTFF. CDR3 nucleotides: TGTGCCAGCTCCCGGGACAGAGTTACTTTCTTT.

The chain has TRBV27 and TRBJ2-1; D gene unclear. CDR3 length: 13 amino acids. Trimming stripped 0 bases from V and 8 bases from J, with 8 bases between. The germline V gene has CDR1 MNHEY and CDR2 SMNVEV (reference sequence). The CDR3 DNA reads as TGTGCCAGCAGTTTATCAAGCGAGTATGAGCAGTTCTTC. Encoded protein: CASSLSSEYEQFF.

The chain joins TRBV14 to TRBJ2-5, with no clear D. The V and J ends lost 3 bases and 3 bases respectively, with 8 bases between them. The V gene's germline CDR1 is SGHDN and CDR2 FVKESK. The length of the CDR3 is 13 residues. CDR3 sequence reads: CASSQGQKETQYF. CDR3 in DNA: TGTGCCAGCAGCCAGGGCCAAAAAGAGACCCAGTACTTC.

The chain has TRBV28 and TRBJ2-3, with D uncertain. The CDR3 extends over 11 amino acids. V lost 2 bases and J 12 bases, leaving 9 bases between the germline ends. Looked up from germline, CDR1 is MDHEN and CDR2 is SYDVKM. CDR3 sequence reads: CASSLLQRQYF. In DNA form, the CDR3 reads TGTGCCAGCAGTTTACTCCAGCGTCAGTATTTT.

This clone showed up just once. The chain carries TRBV20-1 and TRBJ1-2; D unresolved. The V gene's germline CDR1 is DFQATT and CDR2 SNEGSKA (reference sequence). This CDR3 has 11 amino acids. V lost 7 bases to trimming and J lost 2 bases, with 8 bases between them. Here the CDR3 reads CSGVQNYGYTF. The CDR3 coding sequence is TGCAGTGGTGTCCAGAACTATGGCTACACCTTC.

In DNA, the CDR3 is TGTGCCAGCAGCCCCCACAGGGACGTTAGAGGAAACACCATATATTTT. This gives the protein CASSPHRDVRGNTIYF. This chain connects TRBV14 to TRBJ1-3, with a possible D match to TRBD1 (6 bases). The CDR3 length is 16 residues. V shed 4 bases and J shed 4 bases, with 17 bases lying between them. Per germline, CDR1 SGHDN and CDR2 FVKESK. Using reference TRBV14 and TRBJ1-3 for the parts outside the CDR3, the full variable domain is EAGVTQFPSHSVIEKGQTVTLRCDPISGHDNLYWYRRVMGKEIKFLLHFVKESKQDESGMPNNRFLAERTGGTYSTLKVQPAELEDSGVYFCASSPHRDVRGNTIYFGEGSWLTVV.

This rearrangement joins TRBV7-9 to TRBJ2-5, with D perhaps TRBD2 (5 bases). Trimming cost V 0 bases and J 5 bases, with 10 bases left between them. Germline-derived CDR1 and CDR2 are SEHNR and FQNEAQ (reference sequence). The CDR3 loop spans 14 amino acids. The CDR3 loop is CASSLASGSETQYF. The CDR3, as DNA: TGTGCCAGCAGCTTAGCCTCGGGGTCCGAGACCCAGTACTTC.